These T cell receptor beta chains were read from a single sample in a study of blood T cells in healthy people across ages. TCRdb independently ran MiXCR on the 5' RACE reads; one entry per CDR3 protein. Among 1.5 million to 2 million distinct CDR3 sequences listed, 49% were seen once. The sequenced sample was blood. The receptors come from a middle-aged woman in good health. CDR3s include the opening cysteine and the closing phenylalanine or tryptophan. Each record gives: CDR3 protein, CDR3 DNA, D gene, V gene, clone size, J gene. D genes are given only for firm matches. The listing skips clone size in some rows; elsewhere it reads once, few, many or a size class.

CASSLRTSGRGEQFF,TGTGCCAGCAGCCTTAGGACTAGCGGGCGAGGTGAGCAGTTCTTC,TRBD2,TRBV5-4,once,TRBJ2-1
CASNSGGGVTETQYF,TGTGCCAGCAACTCCGGGGGGGGAGTAACGGAGACCCAGTACTTC,TRBD2,TRBV5-5,.,TRBJ2-5
CASSLGQRLNYGYTF,TGTGCCAGCAGCTTAGGACAGCGACTTAACTATGGCTACACCTTC,.,TRBV7-2,.,TRBJ1-2
CASSLDVGPQETQYF,TGCGCCAGCAGCTTGGATGTCGGGCCTCAAGAGACCCAGTACTTC,.,TRBV5-1,few,TRBJ2-5
CASSWGGGASSYNEQFF,TGTGCCAGCAGCTGGGGAGGGGGGGCCAGCTCCTACAATGAGCAGTTCTTC,.,TRBV11-2,few,TRBJ2-1
CASSQDGYGGEKGQYF,TGCGCCAGCAGCCAAGATGGTTATGGAGGGGAAAAGGGGCAGTACTTC,.,TRBV4-3,.,TRBJ2-5
CSANGGTRGNQPQHF,TGCAGTGCCAACGGGGGGACAAGGGGCAATCAGCCCCAGCATTTT,.,TRBV20-1,.,TRBJ1-5
CASNPRLATDTQYF,TGTGCCAGCAACCCTAGACTAGCAACAGATACGCAGTATTTT,TRBD2,TRBV3-1,.,TRBJ2-3
CASGDRGYGYTF,TGTGCCAGCGGGGACAGGGGATATGGCTACACCTTC,TRBD1,TRBV28,.,TRBJ1-2
CASSVSTGQHTDTQYF,TGTGCCAGCAGCGTATCGACAGGGCAACACACAGATACGCAGTATTTT,TRBD1,TRBV5-6,once,TRBJ2-3
CASSPVGDGYTDNYGYTF,TGTGCCAGCAGTCCAGTGGGGGACGGATACACTGACAACTATGGCTACACCTTC,.,TRBV27,.,TRBJ1-2
CSAAPKYNEQFF,TGCAGTGCCGCCCCCAAGTACAATGAGCAGTTCTTC,.,TRBV20-1,.,TRBJ2-1
CASSQERLIGYGYTF,TGCGCCAGCAGCCAAGAGAGGCTGATCGGATATGGCTACACCTTC,.,TRBV4-3,few,TRBJ1-2
CASSGTSSEQFF,TGTGCCAGCAGTGGGACTAGTAGTGAGCAGTTCTTC,TRBD2,TRBV2,.,TRBJ2-1
CASSQDHWRGADTQYF,TGCGCCAGCAGCCAAGATCACTGGCGGGGGGCAGATACGCAGTATTTT,TRBD2,TRBV4-3,many,TRBJ2-3
CASSQLGGSTDTQYF,TGTGCCAGCAGCCAGCTGGGGGGGAGCACAGATACGCAGTATTTT,TRBD2,TRBV7-2,many,TRBJ2-3
CSAREGQGPRETQYF,TGCAGTGCTAGAGAGGGGCAGGGCCCCCGAGAGACCCAGTACTTC,.,TRBV20-1,few,TRBJ2-5
CASRPGTVHEQYF,TGTGCCAGCAGACCTGGGACAGTCCACGAGCAGTACTTC,TRBD1,TRBV28,.,TRBJ2-7
CASSFGLAGLNSYEQYF,TGTGCCAGCAGCTTCGGACTAGCGGGGCTTAACTCCTACGAGCAGTACTTC,TRBD2,TRBV6-2/TRBV6-3,.,TRBJ2-7
CATQGGGRNTQYF,TGTGCCACCCAAGGCGGGGGACGCAATACGCAGTATTTT,TRBD2,TRBV19,.,TRBJ2-3
CSADPVLKETQYF,TGCAGTGCAGACCCTGTATTGAAAGAGACCCAGTACTTC,.,TRBV20-1,few,TRBJ2-5
CASSLGGALMETQYF,TGCGCCAGCAGCTTGGGGGGGGCCTTGATGGAGACCCAGTACTTC,.,TRBV5-1,few,TRBJ2-5
CASSVVGGETTDTQYF,TGTGCCAGCAGCGTAGTTGGTGGGGAGACTACAGATACGCAGTATTTT,.,TRBV9,few,TRBJ2-3
CACSPDTYEQYF,TGTGCCTGCAGCCCTGACACGTACGAGCAGTACTTC,.,TRBV28,.,TRBJ2-7
CARGQKYQETQYF,TGTGCCAGGGGACAGAAATACCAAGAGACCCAGTACTTC,TRBD1,TRBV6-5,.,TRBJ2-5
CAISNRRQVRGANVLTF,TGTGCCATCAGCAACAGGAGACAGGTTCGTGGGGCCAACGTCCTGACTTTC,.,TRBV10-3,.,TRBJ2-6
CASSKGLAGTQETQYF,TGTGCCAGTAGTAAGGGACTAGCGGGGACCCAAGAGACCCAGTACTTC,TRBD2,TRBV19,.,TRBJ2-5
CSGFGGPSSYNEQFF,TGCAGTGGTTTCGGGGGCCCCAGCTCCTACAATGAGCAGTTCTTC,.,TRBV20-1,.,TRBJ2-1
CSVDRTGVHNEQFF,TGCAGCGTGGATAGGACAGGGGTCCACAATGAGCAGTTCTTC,TRBD1,TRBV29-1,few,TRBJ2-1
CSARLAGGPSTDTQYF,TGCAGTGCTAGACTAGCGGGGGGGCCGAGCACAGATACGCAGTATTTT,TRBD2,TRBV20-1,once,TRBJ2-3
CASSLLGNLRDTQYF,TGTGCCAGCAGTTTATTAGGGAACCTCAGAGATACGCAGTATTTT,.,TRBV12-3/TRBV12-4,.,TRBJ2-3
CASSRRGGGVLLTDTQYF,TGTGCCAGCAGCCGTCGGGGCGGCGGGGTCCTTCTCACAGATACGCAGTATTTT,.,TRBV7-8,.,TRBJ2-3
CASSPGRVGTEAFF,TGTGCCAGCAGTCCCGGCAGGGTTGGAACTGAAGCTTTCTTT,.,TRBV6-2/TRBV6-3,.,TRBJ1-1
CASSQDRQGDSPLHF,TGCGCCAGCAGCCAAGATCGGCAGGGAGATTCACCCCTCCACTTT,.,TRBV4-3,few,TRBJ1-6
CASSLAEGDTQYF,TGTGCCAGCAGCTTAGCCGAGGGAGATACGCAGTATTTT,.,TRBV7-2,few,TRBJ2-3
CSAPKRGISEKLFF,TGCAGTGCTCCCAAACGGGGAATCTCGGAAAAACTGTTTTTT,.,TRBV20-1,.,TRBJ1-4
CSARAPAGGRRSNQPQHF,TGCAGTGCTCGGGCTCCGGCAGGGGGAAGGAGGAGCAATCAGCCCCAGCATTTT,TRBD1,TRBV20-1,.,TRBJ1-5
CASSPTTATYEQYF,TGTGCCAGCAGCCCGACGACAGCCACCTACGAGCAGTACTTC,.,TRBV9,.,TRBJ2-7
CASRNRGLSGELFF,TGTGCCAGCAGAAACAGGGGTCTGTCGGGGGAGCTGTTTTTT,TRBD1,TRBV3-1,.,TRBJ2-2
CASNHGLAGEETQYF,TGTGCCAGCAACCATGGACTAGCGGGGGAAGAGACCCAGTACTTC,TRBD2,TRBV6-2/TRBV6-3,.,TRBJ2-5
CASSSGSSPVGTQYF,TGTGCCAGCAGCTCCGGCTCGAGCCCGGTTGGGACCCAGTACTTC,.,TRBV7-9,.,TRBJ2-5
CASCVGAYTDTQYF,TGTGCCAGCTGCGTTGGGGCCTACACAGATACGCAGTATTTT,.,TRBV12-3/TRBV12-4,.,TRBJ2-3
CASSLTPSDTQYF,TGTGCCAGCAGTTTAACTCCCTCAGATACGCAGTATTTT,.,TRBV28,few,TRBJ2-3
CASTPRGPLYF,TGTGCCAGCACCCCCCGGGGACCCCTGTACTTC,.,TRBV28,many,TRBJ2-7
CATSDSYGDYGYTF,TGTGCCACCAGTGACTCGTACGGCGACTATGGCTACACCTTC,.,TRBV24-1,once,TRBJ1-2
CASTRDSRPNYGYTF,TGTGCCAGCACCCGGGACAGCCGCCCTAACTATGGCTACACCTTC,TRBD1,TRBV6-2/TRBV6-3,.,TRBJ1-2
CASSKDGGTANVLTF,TGTGCCAGCAGCAAAGACGGCGGCACGGCCAACGTCCTGACTTTC,.,TRBV21-1,.,TRBJ2-6
CASSFPRAQGARSTDTQYF,TGTGCCAGCAGCTTCCCTAGGGCCCAGGGGGCCAGGAGCACAGATACGCAGTATTTT,TRBD1,TRBV7-9,few,TRBJ2-3